This TCR beta chain came from a study of blood T cell repertoires in COVID-19. For the study at large: The analysed material was cDNA or gDNA that came from T cells, B-cell-depleted T cells, or PBMCs.

The data were produced by immunoSEQ multiplex PCR, yet TCRdb's version contains in-frame clones alone and is incomplete. This sample carries some 100,000 clones, over 80% of them seen once, and the ten largest clones take around 1.1%. The CDR3 totals 18 residues. V lost 0 bases and J lost 1, with 15 bases in between. From germline, CDR1 is WSHSY and CDR2 SAAADI. The J gene is TRBJ2-2, the V gene TRBV10-2; D possibly corresponds to TRBD1 (5 bases). Sequencing was done on a sample of peripheral blood. The TCR comes from a human donor in a cohort sampled during active COVID-19. DNA for the CDR3: TGCGCCAGCAGTGAGTCGGCTCTGACAGTACTGAACACCGGGGAGCTGTTTTTT. Its protein product is CASSESALTVLNTGELFF.